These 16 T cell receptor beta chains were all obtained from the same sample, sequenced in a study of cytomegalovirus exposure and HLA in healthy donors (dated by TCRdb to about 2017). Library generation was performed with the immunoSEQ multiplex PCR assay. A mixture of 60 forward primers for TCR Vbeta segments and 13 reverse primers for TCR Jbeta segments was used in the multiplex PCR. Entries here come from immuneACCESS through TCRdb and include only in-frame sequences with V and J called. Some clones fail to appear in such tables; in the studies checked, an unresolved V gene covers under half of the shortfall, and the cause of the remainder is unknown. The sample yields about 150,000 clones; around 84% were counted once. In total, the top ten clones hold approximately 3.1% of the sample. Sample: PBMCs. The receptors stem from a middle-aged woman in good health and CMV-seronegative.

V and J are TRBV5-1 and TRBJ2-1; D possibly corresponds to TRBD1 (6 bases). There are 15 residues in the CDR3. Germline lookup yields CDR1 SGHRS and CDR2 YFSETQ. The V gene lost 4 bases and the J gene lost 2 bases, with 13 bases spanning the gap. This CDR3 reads CASSGRDRPYNEQFF. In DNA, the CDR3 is TGCGCCAGCAGCGGGCGAGACAGGCCCTACAATGAGCAGTTCTTC.

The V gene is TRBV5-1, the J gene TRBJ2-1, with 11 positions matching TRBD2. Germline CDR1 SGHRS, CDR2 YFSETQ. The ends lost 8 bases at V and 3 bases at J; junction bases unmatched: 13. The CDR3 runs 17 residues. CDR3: CASLPSPGLADYNEQFF. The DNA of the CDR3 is TGCGCCAGTCTACCTTCCCCGGGACTAGCGGACTACAATGAGCAGTTCTTC. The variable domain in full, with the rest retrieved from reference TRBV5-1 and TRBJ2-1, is KAGVTQTPRYLIKTRGQQVTLSCSPISGHRSVSWYQQTPGQGLQFLFEYFSETQRNKGNFPGRFSGRQFSNSRSEMNVSTLELGDSALYLCASLPSPGLADYNEQFFGPGTRLTVL.

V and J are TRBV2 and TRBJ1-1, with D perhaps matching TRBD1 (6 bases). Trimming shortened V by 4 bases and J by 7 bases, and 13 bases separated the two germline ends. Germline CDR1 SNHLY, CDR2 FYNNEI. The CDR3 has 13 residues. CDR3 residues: CASSGLWTDEAFF. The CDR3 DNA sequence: TGTGCCAGCAGTGGACTATGGACAGATGAAGCTTTCTTT. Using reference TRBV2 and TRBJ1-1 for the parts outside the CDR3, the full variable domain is EPEVTQTPSHQVTQMGQEVILRCVPISNHLYFYWYRQILGQKVEFLVSFYNNEISEKSEIFDDQFSVERPDGSNFTLKIRSTKLEDSAMYFCASSGLWTDEAFFGQGTRLTVV.

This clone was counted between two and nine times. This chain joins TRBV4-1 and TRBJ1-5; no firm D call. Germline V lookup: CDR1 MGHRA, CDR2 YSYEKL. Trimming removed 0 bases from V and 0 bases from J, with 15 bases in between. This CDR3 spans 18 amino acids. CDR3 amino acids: CASSQDPGEGNSNQPQHF. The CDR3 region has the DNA TGCGCCAGCAGCCAAGATCCCGGAGAGGGTAATAGCAATCAGCCCCAGCATTTT.

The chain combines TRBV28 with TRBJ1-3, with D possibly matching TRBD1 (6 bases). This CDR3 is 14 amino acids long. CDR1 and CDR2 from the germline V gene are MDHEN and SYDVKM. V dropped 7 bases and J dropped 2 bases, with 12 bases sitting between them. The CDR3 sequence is CASTKQGAGNTIYF. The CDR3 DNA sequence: TGTGCCAGCACTAAACAGGGTGCTGGAAACACCATATATTTT.

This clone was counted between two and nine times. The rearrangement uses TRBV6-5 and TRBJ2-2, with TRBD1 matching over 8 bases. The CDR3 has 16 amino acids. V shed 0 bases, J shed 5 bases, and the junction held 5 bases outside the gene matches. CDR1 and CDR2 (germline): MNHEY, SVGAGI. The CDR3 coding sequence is TGTGCCAGCAGTTACTCGAACACAGGGGGGACCGGGGAGCTGTTTTTT. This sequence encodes CASSYSNTGGTGELFF.

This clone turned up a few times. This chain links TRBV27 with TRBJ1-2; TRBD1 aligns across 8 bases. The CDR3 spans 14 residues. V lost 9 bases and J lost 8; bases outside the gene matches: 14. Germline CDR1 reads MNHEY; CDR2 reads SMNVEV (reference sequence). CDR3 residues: CASGQGDGNRGYTF. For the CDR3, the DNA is TGTGCCAGTGGACAGGGCGACGGCAATCGGGGCTACACCTTC.

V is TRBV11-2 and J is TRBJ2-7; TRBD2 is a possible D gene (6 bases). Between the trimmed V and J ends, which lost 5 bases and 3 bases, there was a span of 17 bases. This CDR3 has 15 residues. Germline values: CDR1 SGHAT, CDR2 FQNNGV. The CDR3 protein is CASSAAGQGLYEQYF. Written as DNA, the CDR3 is TGTGCCAGCAGCGCCGCGGGGCAGGGACTCTACGAGCAGTACTTC. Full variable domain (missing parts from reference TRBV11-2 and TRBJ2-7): EAGVAQSPRYKIIEKRQSVAFWCNPISGHATLYWYQQILGQGPKLLIQFQNNGVVDDSQLPKDRFSAERLKGVDSTLKIQPAKLEDSAVYLCASSAAGQGLYEQYFGPGTRLTVT.

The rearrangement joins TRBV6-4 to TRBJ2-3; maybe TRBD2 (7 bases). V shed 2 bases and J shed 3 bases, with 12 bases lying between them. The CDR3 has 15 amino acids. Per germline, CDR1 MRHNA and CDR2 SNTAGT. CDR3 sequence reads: CASSDLGGPTDTQYF. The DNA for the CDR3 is TGTGCCAGCAGTGACCTCGGGGGGCCGACAGATACGCAGTATTTT.

CDR3 amino acids: CASISVATNEKLFF. As DNA, the CDR3 is TGTGCCAGCATATCGGTTGCAACTAATGAAAAACTGTTTTTT. This chain uses TRBV2 with TRBJ1-4; D gene ambiguous. CDR1 is SNHLY and CDR2 is FYNNEI in the germline V gene. CDR3 length: 14 residues. Trimming removed 7 bases at V and 0 bases at J, with 9 bases between.

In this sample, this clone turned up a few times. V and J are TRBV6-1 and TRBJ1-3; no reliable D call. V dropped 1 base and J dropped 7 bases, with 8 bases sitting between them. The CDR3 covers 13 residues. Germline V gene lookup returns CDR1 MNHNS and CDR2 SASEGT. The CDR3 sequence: CASSEDLMNTIYF. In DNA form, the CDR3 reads TGTGCCAGCAGTGAAGATCTTATGAACACCATATATTTT.

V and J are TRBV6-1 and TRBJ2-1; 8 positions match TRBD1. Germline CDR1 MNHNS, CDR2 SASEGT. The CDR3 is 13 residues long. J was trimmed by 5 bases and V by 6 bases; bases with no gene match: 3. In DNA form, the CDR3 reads TGTGCCAGCAGAAACAGGGGGGACAATGAGCAGTTCTTC. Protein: CASRNRGDNEQFF.

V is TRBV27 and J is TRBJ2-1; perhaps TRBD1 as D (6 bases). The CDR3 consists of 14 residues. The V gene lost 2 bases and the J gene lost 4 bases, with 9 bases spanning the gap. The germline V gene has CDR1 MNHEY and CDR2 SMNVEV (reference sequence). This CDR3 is CASSLRDTYNEQFF. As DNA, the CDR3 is TGTGCCAGCAGTTTAAGGGACACATACAATGAGCAGTTCTTC.

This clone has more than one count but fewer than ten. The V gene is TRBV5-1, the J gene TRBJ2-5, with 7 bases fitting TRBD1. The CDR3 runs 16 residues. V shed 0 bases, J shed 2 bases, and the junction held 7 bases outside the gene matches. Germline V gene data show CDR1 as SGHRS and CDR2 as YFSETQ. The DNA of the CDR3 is TGCGCCAGCAGCTTGGTGGCAGGGGGTTATCAAGAGACCCAGTACTTC. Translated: CASSLVAGGYQETQYF.

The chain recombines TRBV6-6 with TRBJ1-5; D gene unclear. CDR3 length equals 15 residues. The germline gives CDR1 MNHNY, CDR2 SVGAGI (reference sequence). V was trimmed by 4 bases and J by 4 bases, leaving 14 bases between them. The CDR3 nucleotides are TGTGCCAGCAGTTTGACTTTACCGAGAAATCAGCCCCAGCATTTT. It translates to CASSLTLPRNQPQHF.

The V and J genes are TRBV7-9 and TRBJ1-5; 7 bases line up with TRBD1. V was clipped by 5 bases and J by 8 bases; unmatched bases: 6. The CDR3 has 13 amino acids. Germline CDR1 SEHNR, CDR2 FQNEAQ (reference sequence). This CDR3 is CASSVGTDEPQHF. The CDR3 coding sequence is TGTGCCAGCAGCGTGGGGACAGACGAGCCCCAGCATTTT.